The present T cell receptor (beta chain) was sequenced within a study of cytotoxic CD8 clonotypes in ibrutinib-treated CLL. As for the study in general: Of the patients, 11 were relapsed/refractory, roughly 16 treatment-naive and under 18 IGHV unmutated.

Generated by immunoSEQ multiplex PCR, the TCRdb table keeps only in-frame clones and is missing some. The repertoire includes 30,000 to 40,000 clones, roughly 50% of them detected once, and over 15% sits in the top ten. Sequencing used PBMCs, obtained before ibrutinib treatment. The TCR originated in a human donor with chronic lymphocytic leukemia.

The CDR3 region is CASYQWDPGYEQYF. CDR3 coding DNA: TGTGCCAGCTACCAGTGGGACCCGGGCTACGAGCAGTACTTC. The chain couples TRBV21-1 to TRBJ2-7. TRBV21-1 is recorded as a pseudogene. The CDR3 runs to 14 residues.